This entry is about one T cell receptor beta chain. The sample is drawn from a study of T cells after yellow fever vaccination. Background on the study: SMART-Seq v4 Ultra Low Input handled preparation of low-cell-number fractions.

Germline values: CDR1 SGHTA, CDR2 FQGNSA. The CDR3 has 15 residues. Trimming took 2 bases from V and 3 from J; bases not matched to a gene: 3. They built TCR cDNA with 5'RACE template switching, a step that put in a universal primer site and UMIs. In TCRdb, the 5' RACE reads were re-called with MiXCR into one record per CDR3 protein. The repertoire holds hundreds of thousands of distinct CDR3 sequences, 13% seen once, with about 14% in the top ten. The source material was PBMCs, sampled on the day of the yellow fever booster vaccination. The chain is built from TRBV7-2 and TRBJ2-1; the match to TRBD1 covers 8 bases. This TCR was recovered from a man aged 25 to 45 who received the YFV17D yellow fever vaccine. The CDR3 spells CASSLRTGYYNEQFF. CDR3 bases: TGTGCCAGCAGCTTACGGACAGGGTACTACAATGAGCAGTTCTTC.